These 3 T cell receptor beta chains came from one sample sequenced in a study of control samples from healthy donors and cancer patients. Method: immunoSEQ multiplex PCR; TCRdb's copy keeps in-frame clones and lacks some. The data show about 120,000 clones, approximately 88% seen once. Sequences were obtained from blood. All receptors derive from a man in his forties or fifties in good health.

CDR3 in amino acids: CASSPTVPGQGFF. The CDR3 DNA sequence: TGTGCCAGCAGCCCCACTGTGCCAGGACAGGGATTCTTC. This chain links TRBV7-9 with TRBJ2-1; 8 bases are shared with TRBD1. Trimming took 5 bases from V and 16 from J; bases not matched to a gene: 13. Germline CDR1 and CDR2: SEHNR and FQNEAQ (reference sequence). The length of the CDR3 is 13 residues.

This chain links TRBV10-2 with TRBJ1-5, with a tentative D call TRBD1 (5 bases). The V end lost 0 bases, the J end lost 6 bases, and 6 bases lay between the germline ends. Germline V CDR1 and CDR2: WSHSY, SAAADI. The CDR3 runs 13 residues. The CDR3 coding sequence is TGCGCCAGCAGTGAGTCGAGGGGTCAGCCCCAGCATTTT. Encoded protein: CASSESRGQPQHF.

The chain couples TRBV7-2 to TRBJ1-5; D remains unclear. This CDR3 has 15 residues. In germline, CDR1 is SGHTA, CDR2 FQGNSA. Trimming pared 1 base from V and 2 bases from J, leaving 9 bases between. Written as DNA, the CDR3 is TGTGCCAGCAGCTTAGGTGTTGAGGGCAATCAGCCCCAGCATTTT. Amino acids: CASSLGVEGNQPQHF.